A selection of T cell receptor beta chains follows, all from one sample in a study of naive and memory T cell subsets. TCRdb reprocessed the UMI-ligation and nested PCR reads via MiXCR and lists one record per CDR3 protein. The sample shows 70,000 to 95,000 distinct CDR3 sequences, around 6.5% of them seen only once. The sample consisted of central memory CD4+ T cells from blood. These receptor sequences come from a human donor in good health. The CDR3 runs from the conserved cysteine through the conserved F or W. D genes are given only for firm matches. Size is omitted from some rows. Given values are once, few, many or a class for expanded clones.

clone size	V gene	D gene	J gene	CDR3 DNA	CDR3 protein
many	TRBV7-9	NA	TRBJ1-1	TGTGCCAGCAGCTCCCAGGGAGGTGACACTGAAGCTTTCTTT	CASSSQGGDTEAFF
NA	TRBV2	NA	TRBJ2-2	TGTGCCAGCGTCGTCGGATCGAACACCGGGGAGCTGTTTTTT	CASVVGSNTGELFF
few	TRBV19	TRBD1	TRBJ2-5	TGTGCCAGTAGTTCCACCGGGACAGGGGTTACAGAGACCCAGTACTTC	CASSSTGTGVTETQYF
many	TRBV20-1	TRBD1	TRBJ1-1	TGCAGTACTAATCCCGATTCCGGGACAGGGGGGTTGAACACTGAAGCTTTCTTT	CSTNPDSGTGGLNTEAFF
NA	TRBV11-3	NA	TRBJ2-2	TGTGCCAGCAGCTCACAGGGTTACACCGGGGAGCTGTTTTTT	CASSSQGYTGELFF
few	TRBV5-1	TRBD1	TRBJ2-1	TGCGCCAGCAGCCTGGTAGGGGACAGTTCCTACAATGAGCAGTTCTTC	CASSLVGDSSYNEQFF
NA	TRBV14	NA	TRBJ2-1	TGTGCCAGCAGCCAAGATCGGCACCTCCGGTTC	CASSQDRHLRF
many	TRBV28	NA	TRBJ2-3	TGTGCCAGCAGTCAAATTATTGGGGGCGGCGGCACAGATACGCAGTATTTT	CASSQIIGGGGTDTQYF
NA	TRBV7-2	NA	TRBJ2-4	TGTGCCAGCAGCTTAGAAGTTGCCACACACCTAGCCAAAAACATTCAGTACTTC	CASSLEVATHLAKNIQYF
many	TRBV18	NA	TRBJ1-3	TGTGCCAGCTCACTCGCCGTTGGCTCTGGAAACACCATATATTTT	CASSLAVGSGNTIYF
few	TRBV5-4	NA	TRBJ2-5	TGTGCCAGCAGCTCACCACAGGCGGAGACCCAGTACTTC	CASSSPQAETQYF
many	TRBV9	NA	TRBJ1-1	TGTGCCAGCAGCGTGGGGGAGGGGGTCACTGAAGCTTTCTTT	CASSVGEGVTEAFF
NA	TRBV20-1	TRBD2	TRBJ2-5	TGCAGTGCCGCGACACCGGGACTAGCGAGGAGGACCCAGTACTTC	CSAATPGLARRTQYF
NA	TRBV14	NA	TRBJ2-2	TGTGCCAGCAGCCAAGTGATCACCGGGGAGCTGTTTTTT	CASSQVITGELFF
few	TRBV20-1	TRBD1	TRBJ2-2	TGCAGTGCTAGAGATGACAGGGCCCGAACCGGGGAGCTGTTTTTT	CSARDDRARTGELFF
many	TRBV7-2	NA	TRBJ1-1	TGTGCCAGCAGCCCGTACCTGAACACTGAAGCTTTCTTT	CASSPYLNTEAFF
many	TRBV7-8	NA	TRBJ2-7	TGTGCCAGCAGCTTACGTGCCCAGGGTTACGAGCAGTACTTC	CASSLRAQGYEQYF
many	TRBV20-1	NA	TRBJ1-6	TGCAGTGCTAGAGGACATAAGGGAAGGGAGAATTCACCCCTCCACTTT	CSARGHKGRENSPLHF
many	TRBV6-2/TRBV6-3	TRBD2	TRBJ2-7	TGTGCCAGCAGTTCCGCTAGCGGGAGGATTTCCGAGCAGTACTTC	CASSSASGRISEQYF
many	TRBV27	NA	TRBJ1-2	TGTGCCAGCAGTTTAGTGGCTAACTATGGCTACACCTTC	CASSLVANYGYTF
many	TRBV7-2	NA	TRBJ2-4	TGTGCCAGCAGCCCCCCGACGGGGAGCCTAGCCAAAAACATTCAGTACTTC	CASSPPTGSLAKNIQYF
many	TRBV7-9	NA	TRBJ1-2	TGTGCCAGCAGTCGGGACCTCTATGGCTACACCTTC	CASSRDLYGYTF
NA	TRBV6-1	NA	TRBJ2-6	TGTGCCAGCAGTCCCATACGGGGTTCGTCTGGGGCCAACGTCCTGACTTTC	CASSPIRGSSGANVLTF
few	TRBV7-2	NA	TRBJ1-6	TGTGCCAGCAGCTTAAGTGCCGGAATCTCCCTCCACTTT	CASSLSAGISLHF
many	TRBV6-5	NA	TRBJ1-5	TGTGCCAGCAGTACGACGAAGGGCAATCAGCCCCAGCATTTT	CASSTTKGNQPQHF
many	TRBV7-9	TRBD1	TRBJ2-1	TGTGCCAGCTCCCGGACAGGGAAGGAGGGCAATGAGCAGTTCTTC	CASSRTGKEGNEQFF
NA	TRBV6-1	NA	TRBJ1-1	TGTGCCAGCAGTGAACTGGGGCTGAACACTGAAGCTTTCTTT	CASSELGLNTEAFF
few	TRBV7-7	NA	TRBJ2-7	TGTGCTAGCAGCCGCGGGGTAAATTTCGAGCAGTACTTC	CASSRGVNFEQYF
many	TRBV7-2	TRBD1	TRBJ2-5	TGTGCCAGCACGGGACAGGGTAAACAAGAGACCCAGTACTTC	CASTGQGKQETQYF
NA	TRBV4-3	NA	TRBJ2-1	TGCGCCAGCAGCAAGGTCGGGGCTTACAATGAGCAGTTCTTC	CASSKVGAYNEQFF
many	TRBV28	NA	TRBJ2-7	TGTGCCAGCAGCCCCTTTTCGGGGCGCACCTACGAGCAGTACTTC	CASSPFSGRTYEQYF
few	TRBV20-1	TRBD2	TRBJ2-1	TGCAGTGCTAGATCCCCGGGGGGGGGCGGAGAGCAGTTCTTC	CSARSPGGGGEQFF
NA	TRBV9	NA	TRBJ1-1	TGTGCCAGCAGCGTCCAAGACAGTAATATCGCTGAAGCTTTCTTT	CASSVQDSNIAEAFF
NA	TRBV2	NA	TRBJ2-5	TGTGCCAGCAGTCGGACAGCGCTCCAAGAGACCCAGTACTTC	CASSRTALQETQYF
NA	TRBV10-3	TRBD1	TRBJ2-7	TGTGCCATCAGCGGGGACAGGGGGCGCGACGAGCAGTACTTC	CAISGDRGRDEQYF
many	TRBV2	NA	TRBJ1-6	TGTGCCAGCAGGGGCCAAAACAATTCACCCCTCCACTTT	CASRGQNNSPLHF
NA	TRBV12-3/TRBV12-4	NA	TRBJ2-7	TGTGCCAGCACCATTAACTATCACGGGGAGCAGTACTTC	CASTINYHGEQYF
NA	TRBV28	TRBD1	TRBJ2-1	TGTGCCAGCGGAGACTGGACAGGGGGCTCCTACAATGAGCAGTTCTTC	CASGDWTGGSYNEQFF
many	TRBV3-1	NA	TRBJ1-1	TGTGCCAGCAGCCGGGGACGGAACACTGAAGCTTTCTTT	CASSRGRNTEAFF
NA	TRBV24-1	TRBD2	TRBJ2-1	TGTGCCACCAGTTTAAACGGTGTACTAGCGTTTAATGAGCAGTTCTTC	CATSLNGVLAFNEQFF
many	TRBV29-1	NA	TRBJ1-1	TGCAGCGCCGTACCATCCCGGGGCTTGAACACTGAAGCTTTCTTT	CSAVPSRGLNTEAFF
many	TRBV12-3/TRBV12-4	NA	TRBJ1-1	TGTGCCAGCAGTTTAGTGGGGACTGAAGCTTTCTTT	CASSLVGTEAFF
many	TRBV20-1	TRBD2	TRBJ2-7	TGCAGTGCTACCACGACTAGCGGGGGCACCTACGAGCAGTACTTC	CSATTTSGGTYEQYF
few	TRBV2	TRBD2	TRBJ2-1	TGTGCCAGCCGTTTACCACTACTAGCGGGCCCCTACAATGAGCAGTTCTTC	CASRLPLLAGPYNEQFF
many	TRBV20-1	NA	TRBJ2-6	TGCAGTGCTCCTACGGGGCAATCAGCAGGGGCCAACGTCCTGACTTTC	CSAPTGQSAGANVLTF